The 6 T cell receptor beta chains presented below share a single source sample, sequenced in a study of shared clonotypes between healthy human individuals. Only in-frame clones appear in the TCRdb table, and some are missing; sequencing was by immunoSEQ multiplex PCR. The table records some 980,000 clones, about 80% of them present only once. The specimen sequenced was memory CD4+ T cells sorted from blood. Subset specified: CD45RA-negative fraction. These receptors were obtained from a man aged 18-30 years in good health.

This chain connects TRBV2 to TRBJ2-2; TRBD2 aligns across 14 bases. The V gene's germline CDR1 is SNHLY and CDR2 FYNNEI. Losses at the gene ends were 5 bases for V and 6 bases for J; bases not matched to a gene: 8. This CDR3 is 17 amino acids long. The CDR3 DNA reads TGTGCCAGCAGTTTCTCTCCGGGACTAGCGGGAGCCGGGGAGCTGTTTTTT. Translating gives CASSFSPGLAGAGELFF.

The genes are TRBV6-1 and TRBJ2-2; the D gene is possibly TRBD1 (5 bases). V was shortened by 5 bases and J by 1 base, with 11 bases between the two germline ends. The CDR3 covers 15 residues. Germline V gene lookup returns CDR1 MNHNS and CDR2 SASEGT. CDR3 in DNA: TGTGCCAGCAGTACCGCAGGGATGAACACCGGGGAGCTGTTTTTT. Its protein product is CASSTAGMNTGELFF.

V and J are TRBV28 and TRBJ1-2; 7 bases map to TRBD1. V trimming: 5 bases; J trimming: 4 bases; junction bases outside the gene matches: 7. The CDR3 is 14 amino acids. Germline lookup yields CDR1 MDHEN and CDR2 SYDVKM. This chain's CDR3 is CASSASTGAYGYTF. DNA for the CDR3: TGTGCCAGCAGTGCGTCTACAGGGGCCTATGGCTACACCTTC.

V and J are TRBV6-5 and TRBJ2-3, with D perhaps matching TRBD1 or TRBD2 (7 bases each). Trimming cost V 0 bases and J 3 bases, with 13 bases left between them. The CDR3 covers 16 residues. Germline V gene data show CDR1 as MNHEY and CDR2 as SVGAGI. The CDR3 nucleotides read TGTGCCAGCAGTTACTCCCAGGGGGGAGGGACAGATACGCAGTATTTT. Amino acids: CASSYSQGGGTDTQYF.

The CDR3 spells CASSLDSVNEKLFF. DNA of the CDR3: TGCGCCAGCAGCTTGGACAGCGTTAATGAAAAACTGTTTTTT. V gene TRBV5-1 combines with J gene TRBJ1-4; D uncertain. CDR1 and CDR2 from the germline V gene are SGHRS and YFSETQ. CDR3 length equals 14 residues. V was cut by 0 bases and J by 4 bases, with 7 bases left in between.

On this clone itself: A single base is all that separates this from a far larger clone, so a read error is likely. The identical CDR3 is also encoded by other nucleotide sequences in the sample. V usage is TRBV7-6 and J usage is TRBJ1-2, with 7 bases matching TRBD1. Germline loops: CDR1 SGHVS, CDR2 FNYEAQ. V was clipped by 5 bases and J by 8 bases; unmatched bases: 5. The CDR3 is 12 amino acids. CDR3 nucleotide sequence: TGTGCCAGCAGCCCAATAGGGGGCGGCTACACCTTC. Translated: CASSPIGGGYTF.